Presented here are 7 T cell receptor beta chains from one specimen sequenced in a study of T-cell reconstitution after alpha-beta-depleted transplantation in children. The TCRbeta library incorporated unique molecular identifiers. TCRdb processed the PCR reads anew with MiXCR; each CDR3 protein has one entry. The repertoire has about 980,000 distinct CDR3 sequences, about 31% of them found once; the top ten carry 25% to 35%. Sequencing was performed on PBMCs, mostly from graft donor cells, taken 360 days after TCRalphabeta/CD19-depleted stem cell transplant. The receptors stem from a boy younger than two who had a stem cell transplant for SCID, so the T cells may come from the graft donor.

This clonotype was seen a handful of times. The CDR3 is CASSLDRRQGTYNEQFF. In nucleotides, the CDR3 is TGCGCCAGCAGCTTGGACCGAAGACAGGGTACCTACAATGAGCAGTTCTTC. This chain links TRBV5-1 with TRBJ2-1, with 7 bases lining up with TRBD1. The CDR3 length is 17 residues. Losses at the gene ends were 0 bases for V and 2 bases for J; bases not matched to a gene: 8. Germline values: CDR1 SGHRS, CDR2 YFSETQ.

The chain uses TRBV15 and TRBJ2-1; D is ambiguous. Germline CDR1 reads LNHNV; CDR2 reads YYDKDF (reference sequence). This CDR3 has 16 amino acids. The germline V and J ends were trimmed by 1 base and 0 bases, with 10 bases remaining between them. This CDR3 is CATSRGHLRSYNEQFF. The CDR3 DNA is TGTGCCACCAGCAGAGGACACCTACGCTCCTACAATGAGCAGTTCTTC.

The table lists this clonotype with a few counts. This chain connects TRBV20-1 to TRBJ2-7, with no clear D. The CDR3 runs 15 residues. The V end lost 1 base, the J end lost 3 bases, and 16 bases lay between the germline ends. Germline loops: CDR1 DFQATT, CDR2 SNEGSKA (reference sequence). The CDR3 reads CSARGGLARNYEQYF. Here the CDR3 DNA reads TGCAGTGCTAGAGGTGGGCTGGCACGGAACTACGAGCAGTACTTC.

This clonotype was observed a handful of times. J is TRBJ2-3 and V is TRBV7-9, with 7 bases aligning to TRBD1. The CDR3 length is 17 residues. Germline CDR1 SEHNR, CDR2 FQNEAQ (reference sequence). V gave up 5 bases and J gave up 2 bases; unmatched junction bases: 13. CDR3 in DNA: TGTGCCAGCAGCGTCGACAGGGAACTCGACCCCACAGATACGCAGTATTTT. Encoded protein: CASSVDRELDPTDTQYF.

A single count supports this clonotype. DNA for the CDR3: TGTGCCAGCAGTTATTTTCAGGGGGCATCCTACGAGCAGTACTTC. Its translation is CASSYFQGASYEQYF. V gene TRBV6-5 combines with J gene TRBJ2-7; 8 nucleotides agree with TRBD1. The junction had 5 bases not matched to a gene; V was cut back by 3 bases and J by 1 base. CDR1 and CDR2 (germline): MNHEY, SVGAGI. This CDR3 is built from 15 residues.

The V gene is TRBV28, the J gene TRBJ2-6, with D perhaps matching TRBD2 (6 bases). Trimming took 6 bases from V and 4 from J, leaving 25 bases between them. The germline gives CDR1 MDHEN, CDR2 SYDVKM. The CDR3 spans 19 residues. The chain's CDR3 is CASRTLFGGNEEGANVLTF. The CDR3 region has the DNA TGTGCCAGCAGAACATTATTTGGGGGGAACGAGGAAGGGGCCAACGTCCTGACTTTC. Supplemented by reference TRBV28 and TRBJ2-6, the full variable domain reads DVKVTQSSRYLVKRTGEKVFLECVQDMDHENMFWYRQDPGLGLRLIYFSYDVKMKEKGDIPEGYSVSREKKERFSLILESASTNQTSMYLCASRTLFGGNEEGANVLTFGAGSRLTVL.

The V and J genes are TRBV7-8 and TRBJ2-7; 8 nucleotides match TRBD1. This CDR3 spans 15 amino acids. V shed 5 bases and J 6 bases; nucleotides not matched to a gene: 12. Germline-derived CDR1 and CDR2 are SGHVS and FQNEAQ. The CDR3 bases are TGTGCCAGCAGCCGATTTCCGGACAGGGTTACCGAGCAGTACTTC. The encoded protein is CASSRFPDRVTEQYF.